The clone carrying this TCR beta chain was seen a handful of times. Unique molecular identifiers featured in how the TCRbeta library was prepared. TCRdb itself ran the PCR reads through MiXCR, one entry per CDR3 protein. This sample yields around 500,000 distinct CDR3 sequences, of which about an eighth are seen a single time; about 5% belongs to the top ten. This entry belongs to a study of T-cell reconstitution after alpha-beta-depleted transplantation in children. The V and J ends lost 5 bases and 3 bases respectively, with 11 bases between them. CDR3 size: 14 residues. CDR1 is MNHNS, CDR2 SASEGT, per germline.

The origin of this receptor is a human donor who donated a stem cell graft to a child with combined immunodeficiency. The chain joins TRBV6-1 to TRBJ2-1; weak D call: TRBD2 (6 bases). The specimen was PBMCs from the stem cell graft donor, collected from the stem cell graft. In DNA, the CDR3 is TGTGCCAGCAGTCGAGGGACTGGCTACAATGAGCAGTTCTTC. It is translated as CASSRGTGYNEQFF.